This section outlines one T cell receptor beta chain sequence together with its context. Authors' data handling: Reference gene primer amplification yielded estimated nucleated cell counts. TCRdb's copy holds only in-frame clones and misses some; the assay was immunoSEQ multiplex PCR. V and J calls and clone size come straight from that table; D and trimming were deduced from the DNA. The profile shows around 320,000 clones, 90% of them singletons. Across about two dozen US areas, participants ranged in age from roughly 18 to 95 years. These data belong to a study of blood T cell repertoires in COVID-19. Germline loops: CDR1 LGHDT, CDR2 YNNKEL (reference sequence). Between the trimmed V and J ends, which lost 3 bases and 8 bases, there was a span of 10 bases. The CDR3 is 12 amino acids.

This chain uses TRBV3-1 (or the pseudogene TRBV3-2) with TRBJ1-2; D remains ambiguous. This TCR came from a woman younger than 45 who had been exposed to COVID-19. The sample taken for sequencing was PBMCs or T cells enriched from blood (not recorded which). The CDR3 region has the DNA TGTGCCAGCAGCCACGGAGGTGACGGCTACACCTTC. This encodes CASSHGGDGYTF.